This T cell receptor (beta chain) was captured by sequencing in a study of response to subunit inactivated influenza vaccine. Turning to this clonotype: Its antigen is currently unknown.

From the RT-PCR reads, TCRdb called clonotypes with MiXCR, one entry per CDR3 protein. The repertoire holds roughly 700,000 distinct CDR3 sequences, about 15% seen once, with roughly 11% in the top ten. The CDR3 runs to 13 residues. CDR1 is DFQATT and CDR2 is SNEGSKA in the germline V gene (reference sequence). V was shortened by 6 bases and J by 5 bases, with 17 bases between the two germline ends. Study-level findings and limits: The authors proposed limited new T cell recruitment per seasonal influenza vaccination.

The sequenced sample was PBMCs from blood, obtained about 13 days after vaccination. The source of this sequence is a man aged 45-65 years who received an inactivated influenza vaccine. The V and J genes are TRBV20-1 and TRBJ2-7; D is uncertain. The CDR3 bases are TGCAGTGCCCGGACCGAGCTTTGGAACGAGCAGTACTTC. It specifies CSARTELWNEQYF.